This T cell receptor (beta chain) was sequenced in a study of PD-1 blockade in classical Hodgkin lymphoma. Per germline, CDR1 MDHEN and CDR2 SYDVKM. The V segment lost 5 bases and the J segment 5 bases; nucleotides outside the gene matches: 5. This CDR3 has 14 amino acids. Patients all relapsed after autologous stem cell transplantation, and there was variation in brentuximab vedotin exposure. Clones were sequenced by immunoSEQ multiplex PCR, and TCRdb holds only the in-frame ones, with some missing. Of about 23,000 clones in the sample, 71% are singletons; the top ten hold more than 15%. This TCR was sampled from a human donor with classical Hodgkin lymphoma. This sample comprised peripheral blood mononuclear cells (PBMCs), obtained at baseline. The chain uses TRBV28 and TRBJ2-1, with 8 bases matching TRBD2. The CDR3 DNA follows: TGTGCCAGCAGTCGGGCGGGGGGAAACAATGAGCAGTTCTTC. Translation: CASSRAGGNNEQFF.